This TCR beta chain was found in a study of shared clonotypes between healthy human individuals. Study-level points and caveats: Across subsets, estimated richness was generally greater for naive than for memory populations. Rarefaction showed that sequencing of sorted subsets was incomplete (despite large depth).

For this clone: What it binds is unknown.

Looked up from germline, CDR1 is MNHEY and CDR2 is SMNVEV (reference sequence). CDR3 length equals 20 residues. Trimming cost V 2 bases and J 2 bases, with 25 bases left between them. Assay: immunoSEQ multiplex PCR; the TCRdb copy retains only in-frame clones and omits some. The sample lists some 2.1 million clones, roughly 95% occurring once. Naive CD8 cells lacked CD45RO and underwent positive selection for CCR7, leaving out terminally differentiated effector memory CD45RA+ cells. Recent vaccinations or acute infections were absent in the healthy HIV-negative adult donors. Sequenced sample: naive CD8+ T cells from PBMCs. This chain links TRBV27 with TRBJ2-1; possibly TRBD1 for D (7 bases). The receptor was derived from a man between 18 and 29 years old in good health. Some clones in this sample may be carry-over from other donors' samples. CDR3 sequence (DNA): TGTGCCAGCAGTTTAAGGGGGCCTGTTTTAGCGGCAGGGGCCTACAATGAGCAGTTCTTC. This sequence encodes CASSLRGPVLAAGAYNEQFF.